This T cell receptor beta chain was profiled in a study of cytomegalovirus exposure and HLA in healthy donors (dated by TCRdb to about 2017). Broadly, across the study: In an earlier analysis of roughly 500 of the donors, 276 Gb of sequence data and some 100 million unique TCR beta sequences from about 190 million T cells were reported. Roughly 300 gigabases of sequencing data and tens of millions of unique TCR sequences were included in an early release covering roughly 700 HLA-typed donors. Of the roughly 430 genotyped donors, about 84% fell in the genetic ancestry cluster associated with self-reported Caucasian donors. The study aimed to test whether signatures of past pathogen exposure could be identified by cataloging public T cell receptors. The T cell repertoires of several hundred subjects were profiled by immunosequencing and related to cytomegalovirus serostatus. A separate validation cohort of 100 to 150 different subjects was used in addition to the approximately 670-subject first cohort. To predict cytomegalovirus infection status, the study brought together high-throughput TCR immunosequencing, statistical association of individual TCRs with disease status, and machine learning. A later analysis re-analyzed previously published TCR beta repertoires from approximately 670 donors and added high-resolution HLA genotyping to study TCR occurrence patterns. Rather than drawing on any new phenotypic data, the later analysis identified candidate immune exposures from TCR beta sequences and the way those sequences occurred across donors. An earlier analysis of around 540 of the donors applied high-throughput TCR beta sequencing to assess whether each TCR beta V gene segment acted as functional or pseudogenic. Donor age, sex, ethnicity and CMV serostatus were compiled alongside the repertoire data. A later genetic analysis used genome-wide SNP genotypes for about 60% of the roughly 700 donors, treating that subset as a discovery cohort. Every discovery cohort repertoire had been produced on one sequencing platform. HLA typing covered class I and class II loci at four-digit resolution. Typing coverage differed by locus: A, B, C, DRB1 and DQB1 were typed in roughly 620-630 donors, DQA1 in roughly 510, DPA1 in 606, and DPB1 in approximately 450. Roughly five DR-DQ haplotypes were handled as single units for association and clustering, since linkage in the cohort was strong. Across 398 genotyped donors of the cohort, an average of about 240,000 unique TCR beta nucleotide sequences per donor were sequenced, and around 20% of those sequences were non-productive.

About this clone: The clone's antigen remains unknown. There are no base qualities to consult, and no much larger clone falls within one base.

The library relied on the immunoSEQ multiplex PCR assay. A mixture of 60 forward primers for TCR Vbeta segments and 13 reverse primers for TCR Jbeta segments was used in the multiplex PCR. Amplification of the CDR3 region of rearranged TCR beta genes was performed with a multiplex PCR assay on genomic DNA. On the Illumina HiSeq System, the amplified TCR beta libraries were sequenced as 87-base-pair reads. Processing in the source paper ran as follows. In a later analysis, 77 million or so unique TCR beta chains were counted across the roughly 670 repertoires, and some 10 million of these chains were shared by at least two donors. Raw reads were error-corrected and collapsed into unique sequences by a nearest-neighbor algorithm in which closely related sequences were merged to remove PCR and sequencing errors. To assign V, D and J gene segments, CDR3 sequences were aligned to IMGT reference sequences. For a sequence to be retained, at least a six-nucleotide match to both a V gene segment and a J gene segment was required. A rearrangement counted as productive if the CDR3 had no stop codons and remained in frame with V and J, and every other rearrangement counted as non-productive. CDR3 was defined according to IMGT convention as the region running from the second conserved V-encoded cysteine to the conserved J-encoded phenylalanine. Sequences without an unambiguous match to a single V gene segment were excluded from the earlier analysis of almost 600 of the donors. An earlier analysis of 587 of the donors called V segments functional above 56.7% productive rearrangements and segregating when the between-donor standard deviation exceeded 5%. A statistical classification framework was developed to diagnose cytomegalovirus status using the catalog of TCR beta chain sequences. In a later analysis, TCR nucleotide sequences were compared against IMGT/GENE-DB human TR gene sequences so that V and J genes could be assigned. In a later analysis, CDR3 sequences and most-parsimonious VDJ recombination scenarios were assigned using the TCRdist pipeline. In a later analysis, every TCR beta chain was defined by the combination of its CDR3 amino acid sequence and its V-gene family, and reads without a unique V-gene family were dropped. In a later analysis, around 650 highly shared, low-generation-probability nucleotide sequences were removed to address suspected cross-contamination and a sequencing artifact. In a later analysis, a clonal expansion index for each public chain was calculated from normalized within-repertoire ranks of inferred template counts. In a later analysis, generation probabilities were computed using a VDJ recombination model fitted to out-of-frame rearrangements, and the results were checked against IGoR. In a later analysis, hypergeometric tests were used to score TCR-TCR, TCR-HLA and TCR-CMV co-occurrence, with a repertoire-size bias correction applied to TCR pairs. A later analysis estimated false discovery rates by permuting HLA or CMV assignments 20 times. A later analysis grouped co-occurring TCRs with DBSCAN, adding TCRdist sequence similarity when clustering within HLA-allele-positive subsets. Co-occurrence clustering excluded repertoires with fewer than 30,000 or more than 120,000 public chains, plus five with anomalous nucleotide sharing. Not all clones reach the TCRdb copy of this immuneACCESS table, which keeps in-frame sequences only. Checked studies attribute under half of the gap to unresolved V genes and leave the rest unexplained. V and J calls and clone size are copied from that table; D and trimming were computed from the DNA. The sample table lists more than 110,000 clones, 73% of them with a count of one. 1% to 1.5% of the sample goes to the ten largest clones.

The CDR3 runs 14 residues from the cysteine to the phenylalanine. The CDR3 DNA has 42 bases and is translated from base 1. Trimming removed 5 bases from V and 5 bases from J, leaving 14 bases between the germline ends. From the germline V gene, CDR1 is SGHTA and CDR2 is FQGNSA. Results and caveats for the whole study, not just this receptor: A group of highly shared sequence variants was considered likely to be a technical artifact of the sequencing pipeline. A further reported finding was that TCR beta sequences accurately predicted the HLA-A and HLA-B alleles for most subjects in the first cohort. Only TCR beta chains were sequenced in this cohort, and the absence of alpha or paired-chain data limited detectable features. Sequencing depth was assumed to be roughly uniform across donors in the presence/absence analyses, though that assumption may not hold. In an earlier analysis of roughly 500 of the donors, most TCR beta V segments appeared in productive rearrangements about 87% or about 30% of the time, broadly matching IMGT annotations. In a later analysis, most CMV-associated TCR beta chains were found to appear HLA-restricted, with HLA associations seemingly driven largely by CMV exposure. A few of the identified cytomegalovirus-associated TCR beta chains were confirmed in vitro to be specific for cytomegalovirus antigens. The only immune exposure information available for the cohort was CMV serostatus. At a false discovery rate of 0.05, a later analysis linked under 20,000 TCR beta sequences to specific HLA alleles. The classifier was reported to diagnose cytomegalovirus status with high specificity and sensitivity in both the original and validation cohorts. The earlier analysis of around 600 of the donors excluded approximately 15 rarely observed V segments, including chromosome 9 orphons, because counts were too low. The authors suggested that the approach could potentially be generalized to other disease states and immunological phenotypes. In the study, about 150 TCR beta chains were listed as associated with cytomegalovirus. Compared with equally common non-associated chains, HLA-associated TCR beta chains in a later analysis were more clonally expanded and had lower generation probabilities. In a later analysis, TCR association rates were found to vary across HLA loci, with the most associated TCRs seen for DRB1 alleles and the fewest for HLA-C alleles. While some public TCRs were present in many individuals, most TCR sequences turned up only very rarely across donors. Some IMGT-functional V segments, including TRBV6-2 and TRBV6-3, could not be told apart with the 87-base-pair reads, so those segments were excluded. Linkage disequilibrium might explain the correlated functional status among segregating V segments, but an unknown experimental factor could not be ruled out. Several of the top co-occurrence clusters appeared to be linked to parvovirus B19, influenza, CMV and Epstein-Barr virus, according to a later analysis. Because some donors lacked HLA typing at each locus, the association tests relied only on the typed subset. When HLA alleles, especially DR and DQ, strongly co-occurred, TCR associations were difficult to assign to individual alleles. In a later genetic analysis, a missense DCLRE1C variant was associated with V-gene and J-gene trimming of TCR beta chains, and the association was replicated in an independent cohort. According to a later genetic analysis, donors in an Asian-associated ancestry cluster had fewer N-insertions in productive TCRs than the approximately 700-donor mean.

The cohort was made up of about 670 healthy bone marrow donors. All cohort members were sampled while nominally healthy, although unrecorded immune exposures were likely present. The donor tested CMV seronegative and was one of the 352 seronegative cohort members. Each donor provided a peripheral blood sample, and peripheral blood mononuclear cells were used for TCR beta sequencing. The Qiagen DNeasy Blood Extraction Kit was used to extract genomic DNA from the blood cell samples. The source material was PBMCs. The receptor was isolated from a woman between 35 and 50 years old in good health and CMV-seronegative. Rearrangement joined TRBV7-2 to TRBJ2-3; the D gene cannot be named for sure. The CDR3 loop reads CASSVLVTGDTQYF. The sequence in DNA is TGTGCCAGCAGCGTCCTGGTTACGGGAGATACGCAGTATTTT.